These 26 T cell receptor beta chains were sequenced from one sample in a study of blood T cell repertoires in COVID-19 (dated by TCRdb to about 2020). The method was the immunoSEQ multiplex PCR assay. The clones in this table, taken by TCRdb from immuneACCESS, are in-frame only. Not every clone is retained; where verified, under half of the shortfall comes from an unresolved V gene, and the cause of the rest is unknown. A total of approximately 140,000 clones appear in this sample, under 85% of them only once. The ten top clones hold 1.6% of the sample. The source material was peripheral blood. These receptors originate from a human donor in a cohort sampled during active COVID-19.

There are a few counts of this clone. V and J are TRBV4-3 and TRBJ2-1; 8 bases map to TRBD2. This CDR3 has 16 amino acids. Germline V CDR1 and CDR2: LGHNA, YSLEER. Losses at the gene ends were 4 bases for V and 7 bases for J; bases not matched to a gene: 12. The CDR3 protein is CASSLFGAGEGNEQFF. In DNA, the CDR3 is TGCGCCAGCAGCCTATTTGGAGCGGGAGAAGGGAATGAGCAGTTCTTC.

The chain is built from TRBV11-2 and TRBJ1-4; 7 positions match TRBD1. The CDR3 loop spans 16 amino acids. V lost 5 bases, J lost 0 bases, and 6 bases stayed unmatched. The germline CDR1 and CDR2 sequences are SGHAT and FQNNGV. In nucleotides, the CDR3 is TGTGCCAGCAGCCTTAGCGGACAGGCAACTAATGAAAAACTGTTTTTT. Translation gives CASSLSGQATNEKLFF.

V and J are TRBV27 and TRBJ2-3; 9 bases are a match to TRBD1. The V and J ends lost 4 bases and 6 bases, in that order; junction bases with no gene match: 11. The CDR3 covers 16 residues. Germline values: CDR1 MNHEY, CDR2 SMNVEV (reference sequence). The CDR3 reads CASSSGQGGSPDTQYF. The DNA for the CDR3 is TGTGCCAGCAGTTCGGGACAGGGCGGTTCTCCCGATACGCAGTATTTT.

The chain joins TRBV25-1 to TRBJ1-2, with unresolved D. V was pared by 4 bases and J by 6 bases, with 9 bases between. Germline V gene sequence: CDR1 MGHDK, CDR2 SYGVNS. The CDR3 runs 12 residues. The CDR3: CASSGSVDGYTF. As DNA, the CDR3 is TGTGCCAGCAGTGGGTCGGTGGATGGCTACACCTTC.

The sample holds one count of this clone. The CDR3 region is CASSDSKKTPSGRGADTQYF. The DNA of the CDR3 is TGTGCCAGCAGTGACTCGAAAAAGACTCCTAGCGGGAGGGGTGCAGATACGCAGTATTTT. The chain employs TRBV6-4 and TRBJ2-3; 12 nucleotides agree with TRBD2. The CDR3 runs 20 residues. The germline V gene encodes CDR1 MRHNA and CDR2 SNTAGT. The V and J ends lost 0 bases and 4 bases, in that order; junction bases with no gene match: 14.

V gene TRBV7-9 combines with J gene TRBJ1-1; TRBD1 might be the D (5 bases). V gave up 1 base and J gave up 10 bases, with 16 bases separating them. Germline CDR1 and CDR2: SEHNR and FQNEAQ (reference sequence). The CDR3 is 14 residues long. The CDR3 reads CASSLGLGPYGAFF. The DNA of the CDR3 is TGTGCCAGCAGCTTAGGTCTGGGGCCCTATGGAGCTTTCTTT. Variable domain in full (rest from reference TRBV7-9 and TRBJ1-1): DTGVSQNPRHKITKRGQNVTFRCDPISEHNRLYWYRQTLGQGPEFLTYFQNEAQLEKSRLLSDRFSAERPKGSFSTLEIQRTEQGDSAMYLCASSLGLGPYGAFFGQGTRLTVV.

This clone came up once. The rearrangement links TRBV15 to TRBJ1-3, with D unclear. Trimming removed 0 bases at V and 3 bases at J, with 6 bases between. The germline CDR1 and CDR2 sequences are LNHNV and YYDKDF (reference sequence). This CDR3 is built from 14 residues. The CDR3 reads CATSRDIGGNTIYF. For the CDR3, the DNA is TGTGCCACCAGCAGAGATATCGGTGGAAACACCATATATTTT.

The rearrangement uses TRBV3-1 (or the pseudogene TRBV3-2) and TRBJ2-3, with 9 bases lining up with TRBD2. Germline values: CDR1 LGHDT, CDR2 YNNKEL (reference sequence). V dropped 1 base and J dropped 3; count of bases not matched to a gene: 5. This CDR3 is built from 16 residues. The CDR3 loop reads CASSQVGLAGTDTQYF. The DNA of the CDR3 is TGTGCCAGCAGCCAAGTTGGTCTAGCGGGAACAGATACGCAGTATTTT.

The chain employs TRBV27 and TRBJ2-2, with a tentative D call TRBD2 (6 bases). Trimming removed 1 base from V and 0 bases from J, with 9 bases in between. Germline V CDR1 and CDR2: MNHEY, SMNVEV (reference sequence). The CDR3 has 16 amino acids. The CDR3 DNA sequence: TGTGCCAGCAGTTTATGGGGACTGGCGAACACCGGGGAGCTGTTTTTT. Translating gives CASSLWGLANTGELFF.

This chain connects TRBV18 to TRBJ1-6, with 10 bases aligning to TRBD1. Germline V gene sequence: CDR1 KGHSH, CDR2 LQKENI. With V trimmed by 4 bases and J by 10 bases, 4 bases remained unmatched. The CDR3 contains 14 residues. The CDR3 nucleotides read TGTGCCAGCTCACTCGGGACAGGGGACTCACCCCTCCACTTT. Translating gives CASSLGTGDSPLHF. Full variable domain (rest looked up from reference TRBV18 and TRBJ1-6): NAGVMQNPRHLVRRRGQEARLRCSPMKGHSHVYWYRQLPEEGLKFMVYLQKENIIDESGMPKERFSAEFPKEGPSILRIQQVVRGDSAAYFCASSLGTGDSPLHFGNGTRLTVT.

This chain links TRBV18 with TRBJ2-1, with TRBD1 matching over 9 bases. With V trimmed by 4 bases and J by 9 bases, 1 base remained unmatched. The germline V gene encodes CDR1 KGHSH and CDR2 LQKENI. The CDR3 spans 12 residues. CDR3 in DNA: TGTGCCAGCTCACGGACAGGGGCTGAGCAGTTCTTC. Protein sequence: CASSRTGAEQFF.

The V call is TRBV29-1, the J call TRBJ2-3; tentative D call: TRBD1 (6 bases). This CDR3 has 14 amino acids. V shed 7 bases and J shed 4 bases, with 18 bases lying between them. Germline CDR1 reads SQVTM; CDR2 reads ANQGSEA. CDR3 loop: CSGGQSNISDTQYF. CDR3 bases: TGCAGCGGGGGACAATCAAATATTTCAGATACGCAGTATTTT.

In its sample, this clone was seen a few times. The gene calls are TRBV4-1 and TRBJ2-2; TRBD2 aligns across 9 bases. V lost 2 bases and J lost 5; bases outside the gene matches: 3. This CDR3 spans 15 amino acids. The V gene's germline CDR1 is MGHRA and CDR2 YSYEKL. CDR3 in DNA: TGCGCCAGCAGCCAAACGGGACTAGCAACCGGGGAGCTGTTTTTT. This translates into CASSQTGLATGELFF.

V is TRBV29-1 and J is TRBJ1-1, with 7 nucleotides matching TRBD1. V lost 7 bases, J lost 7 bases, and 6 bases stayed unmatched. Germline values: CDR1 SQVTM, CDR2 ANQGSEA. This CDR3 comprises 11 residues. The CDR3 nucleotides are TGCAGCGCGAGGGGGCTCGGTGAAGCTTTCTTT. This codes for CSARGLGEAFF. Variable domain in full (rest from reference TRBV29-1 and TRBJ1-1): SAVISQKPSRDICQRGTSLTIQCQVDSQVTMMFWYRQQPGQSLTLIATANQGSEATYESGFVIDKFPISRPNLTFSTLTVSNMSPEDSSIYLCSARGLGEAFFGQGTRLTVV.

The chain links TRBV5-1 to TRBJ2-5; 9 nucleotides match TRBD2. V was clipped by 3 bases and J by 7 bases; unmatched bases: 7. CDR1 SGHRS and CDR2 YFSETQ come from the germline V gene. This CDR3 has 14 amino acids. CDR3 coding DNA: TGCGCCAGCAGCTACGGGACTAGCAAAGGGACCCAGTACTTC. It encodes CASSYGTSKGTQYF.

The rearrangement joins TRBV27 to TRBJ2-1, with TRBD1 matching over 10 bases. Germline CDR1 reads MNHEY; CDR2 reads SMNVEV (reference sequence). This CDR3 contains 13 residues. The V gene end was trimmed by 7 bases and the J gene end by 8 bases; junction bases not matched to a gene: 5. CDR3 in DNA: TGTGCCAGCACCCCGGGACAGGGGTATGAGCAGTTCTTC. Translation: CASTPGQGYEQFF.

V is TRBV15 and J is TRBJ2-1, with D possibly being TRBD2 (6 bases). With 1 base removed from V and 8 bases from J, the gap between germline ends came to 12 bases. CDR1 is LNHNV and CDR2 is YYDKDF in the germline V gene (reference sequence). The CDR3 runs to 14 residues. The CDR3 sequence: CATSRGRAMDEQFF. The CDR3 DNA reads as TGTGCCACCAGCAGAGGGAGGGCCATGGATGAGCAGTTCTTC.

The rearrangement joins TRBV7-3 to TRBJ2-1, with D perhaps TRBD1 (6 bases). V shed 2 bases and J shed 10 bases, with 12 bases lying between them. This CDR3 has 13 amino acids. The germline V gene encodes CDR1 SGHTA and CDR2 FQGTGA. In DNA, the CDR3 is TGTGCCAGCAGCTTAGGGTTTGGACAGGAGCAGTTCTTC. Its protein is CASSLGFGQEQFF.

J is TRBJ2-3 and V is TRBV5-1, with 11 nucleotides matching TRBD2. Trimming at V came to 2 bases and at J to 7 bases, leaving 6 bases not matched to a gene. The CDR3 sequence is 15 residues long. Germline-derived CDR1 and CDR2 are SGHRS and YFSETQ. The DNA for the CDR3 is TGCGCCAGCAGCTTAACTAGCGGGAGCGGCAATACGCAGTATTTT. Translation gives CASSLTSGSGNTQYF.

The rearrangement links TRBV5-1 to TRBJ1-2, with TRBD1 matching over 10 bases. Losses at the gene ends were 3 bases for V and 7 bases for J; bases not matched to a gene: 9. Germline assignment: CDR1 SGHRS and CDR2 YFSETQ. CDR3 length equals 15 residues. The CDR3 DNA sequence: TGCGCCAGCAGCTCCGGGACAGGGGAGGGTTTTGGCTACACCTTC. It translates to CASSSGTGEGFGYTF.

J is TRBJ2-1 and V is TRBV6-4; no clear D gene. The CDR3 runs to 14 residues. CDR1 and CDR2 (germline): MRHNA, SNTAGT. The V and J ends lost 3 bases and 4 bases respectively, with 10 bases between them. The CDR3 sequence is CASSESADYNEQFF. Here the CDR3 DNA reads TGTGCCAGCAGTGAATCCGCAGATTACAATGAGCAGTTCTTC.

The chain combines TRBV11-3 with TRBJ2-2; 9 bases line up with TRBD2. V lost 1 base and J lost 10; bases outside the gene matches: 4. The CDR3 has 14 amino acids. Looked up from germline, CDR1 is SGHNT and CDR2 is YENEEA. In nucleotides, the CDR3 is TGTGCCAGCAGCTTAGGACTAGCGGAGGAGGAGCTGTTTTTT. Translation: CASSLGLAEEELFF.

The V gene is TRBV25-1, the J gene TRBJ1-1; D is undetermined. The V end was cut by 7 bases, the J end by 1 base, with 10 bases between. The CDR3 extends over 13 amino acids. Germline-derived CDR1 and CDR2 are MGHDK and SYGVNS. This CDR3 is CASTPQKNTEAFF. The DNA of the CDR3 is TGTGCCAGCACGCCGCAGAAGAACACTGAAGCTTTCTTT.

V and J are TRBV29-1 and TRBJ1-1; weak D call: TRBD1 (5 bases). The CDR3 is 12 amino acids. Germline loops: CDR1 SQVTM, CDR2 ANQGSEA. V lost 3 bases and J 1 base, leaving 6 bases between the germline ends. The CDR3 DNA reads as TGCAGCGTTGAGGGGGGGAACACTGAAGCTTTCTTT. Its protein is CSVEGGNTEAFF.

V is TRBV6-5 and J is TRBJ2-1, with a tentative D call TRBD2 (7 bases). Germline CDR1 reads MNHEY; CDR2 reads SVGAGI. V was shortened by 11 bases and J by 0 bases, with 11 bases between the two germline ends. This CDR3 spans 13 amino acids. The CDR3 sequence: CAARGASYNEQFF. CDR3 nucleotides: TGTGCCGCCCGGGGGGCCTCCTACAATGAGCAGTTCTTC.

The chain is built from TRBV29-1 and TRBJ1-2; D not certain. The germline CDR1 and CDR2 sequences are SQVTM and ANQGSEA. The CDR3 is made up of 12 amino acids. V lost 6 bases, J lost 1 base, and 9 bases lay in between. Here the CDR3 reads CSVSYINYGYTF. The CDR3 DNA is TGCAGCGTATCGTACATTAACTATGGCTACACCTTC.